Listed below are T cell receptor beta chains from one sample, sequenced in a study of cytomegalovirus exposure and HLA in healthy donors. TCRdb's table, derived via immunoSEQ multiplex PCR, lists solely in-frame clones and lacks some. Of some 130,000 clones listed, 70% to 90% were seen once; the top ten hold roughly 3%. Source material: PBMCs. The receptors here all came from a man aged 18 to 30 in good health and CMV-seronegative. Both conserved end residues are part of each CDR3. D genes are given only for firm matches. Size values are once, few and many counts, or a class for expanded clones, and some rows have none.

size	J	V	D	DNA	CDR3
many	TRBJ2-2	TRBV25-1	NA	TGTGCCAGCAGTGAGGGCAGGGTCAACACCGGGGAGCTGTTTTTT	CASSEGRVNTGELFF
NA	TRBJ2-6	TRBV2	TRBD1	TGTGCCAGCAGGATCGGGACAGGGTCCCCTGGGGCCAACGTCCTGACTTTC	CASRIGTGSPGANVLTF
NA	TRBJ2-4	TRBV7-9	TRBD1	TGTGCCAGCAGCTTGGGAGACAGGGGCGGTTGGGCCAAAAACATTCAGTACTTC	CASSLGDRGGWAKNIQYF
NA	TRBJ2-1	TRBV5-6	NA	TGTGCCAGCACTGGTCCGGACAGATACAATGAGCAGTTCTTC	CASTGPDRYNEQFF
NA	TRBJ1-1	TRBV6-5	NA	TGTGCCAGCTCGCGCGCGGGGAACACTGAAGCTTTCTTT	CASSRAGNTEAFF
once	TRBJ2-1	TRBV11-2	NA	TGTGCCAGCAGCTTAGGCTTCCGCGGAACCTACAATGAGCAGTTCTTC	CASSLGFRGTYNEQFF
NA	TRBJ1-1	TRBV11-2	NA	TGTGCCAGCAGCTCAGCCCTCGGGGGGACTGAAGCTTTCTTT	CASSSALGGTEAFF
NA	TRBJ1-5	TRBV15	TRBD1	TGTGCCACCAGCCCATTATCCGACAGGGCGGTTCAGCCCCAGCATTTT	CATSPLSDRAVQPQHF
few	TRBJ2-7	TRBV9	NA	TGTGCCAGCAGCGCGGGAACACTGAGTTCCTACGAGCAGTACTTC	CASSAGTLSSYEQYF
once	TRBJ1-4	TRBV9	NA	TGTGCCTCTTCGAGGTTTTCGGGTGAAAAACTGTTTTTT	CASSRFSGEKLFF
once	TRBJ2-1	TRBV2	TRBD2	TGTGCCAGCAGAGAAGGGCGGACTAGCGCGGCGCTGGAGCATGAGCAGTTCTTC	CASREGRTSAALEHEQFF
NA	TRBJ2-7	TRBV19	NA	TGTGCCAGTAGCCCCAAGGCAGCGGAACCCTACGAGCAGTACTTC	CASSPKAAEPYEQYF
NA	TRBJ2-5	TRBV7-8	NA	TGTGCCAGCAGCTTAGAGCCGTATCAAGAGACCCAGTACTTC	CASSLEPYQETQYF
NA	TRBJ2-7	TRBV14	NA	TGTGCCAGCAGCCAAGAGGTCGGTTCCTCCTACGAGCAGTACTTC	CASSQEVGSSYEQYF
NA	TRBJ2-1	TRBV4-1	NA	TGCGCCAGCAGGCAAGCTCCAGGGAGGAGTAGGGCTGACAATGAGCAGTTCTTC	CASRQAPGRSRADNEQFF
NA	TRBJ2-5	TRBV2	TRBD2	TGTGCCAGCAGTGGCCGACTAGCGGGGCAGCCAGAGACCCAGTACTTC	CASSGRLAGQPETQYF
NA	TRBJ2-3	TRBV4-2	TRBD2	TGTGCCAGCAGGGTAGCGGGGGGACGACATAGCACAGATACGCAGTATTTT	CASRVAGGRHSTDTQYF
NA	TRBJ1-5	TRBV7-9	NA	TGTGCCAGCAGCAGGGGGAATCAGCCCCAGCATTTT	CASSRGNQPQHF
NA	TRBJ1-2	TRBV28	NA	TGTGCCAGCAGTTTATCGGAGGTTTTCTATGGCTACACCTTC	CASSLSEVFYGYTF
once	TRBJ1-1	TRBV18	TRBD1	TGTGCCAGCTCACCACAGCGAGGGACAGGGGGCGCCGGCACTGAAGCTTTCTTT	CASSPQRGTGGAGTEAFF
NA	TRBJ2-5	TRBV7-2	NA	TGTGCCAGCAGCTTGAAAACAGAACAAGAGACCCAGTACTTC	CASSLKTEQETQYF
NA	TRBJ1-2	TRBV27	NA	TGTGCCAGCAGTACGACAGTGACGGGTGGCTACACCTTC	CASSTTVTGGYTF
NA	TRBJ1-4	TRBV25-1	NA	TGTGCCAGCAGTCTCGGGCAGGGGATATACGAAAAACTGTTTTTT	CASSLGQGIYEKLFF
NA	TRBJ1-2	TRBV13	NA	TGTGCCAGCAGCCTTGGACAGCGGAATGGCTACACCTTC	CASSLGQRNGYTF
NA	TRBJ2-7	TRBV11-2	NA	TGTGCCAGCAGCACGCGGACAGCAGGCGGCGAGCAGTACTTC	CASSTRTAGGEQYF
few	TRBJ2-7	TRBV18	TRBD1	TGTGCCAGCTCACGAGACCGGGACAGCTACGAGCAGTACTTC	CASSRDRDSYEQYF
NA	TRBJ1-2	TRBV7-9	NA	TGTGCCAGCAGCCCCCGGACCGGGAATTATGGCTACACCTTC	CASSPRTGNYGYTF
NA	TRBJ1-5	TRBV27	TRBD1	TGTGCCAGCAGTTCAGGACAGGGATTCAATCAGCCCCAGCATTTT	CASSSGQGFNQPQHF
NA	TRBJ2-5	TRBV7-2	NA	TGTGCCAGCAGCGCCCCCGGGGGTCGGGAGACCCAGTACTTC	CASSAPGGRETQYF
few	TRBJ1-2	TRBV2	TRBD1	TGTGCCAGCACTGATACTGCCGGGACAGGGGGCGGCTACACCTTC	CASTDTAGTGGGYTF
NA	TRBJ1-5	TRBV21-1	NA	TGTGCCAGCAACCCGACAGGTAGTCATCAGCCCCAGCATTTT	CASNPTGSHQPQHF
NA	TRBJ2-1	TRBV15	TRBD1	TGTGCCACCAGCAGAGATAGCAGGGGGCGTTACAATGAGCAGTTCTTC	CATSRDSRGRYNEQFF
NA	TRBJ1-5	TRBV6-5	NA	TGTGCCAGCATACCCATGGACGGGGTTAATCAGCCCCAGCATTTT	CASIPMDGVNQPQHF
NA	TRBJ2-5	TRBV2	NA	TGTGCCAGCAGATCCGGGACTCCCGAGACCCAGTACTTC	CASRSGTPETQYF
NA	TRBJ2-2	TRBV6-4	NA	TGTGCCAGCAGTGAAGGGGGCACCGGGGAGCTGTTTTTT	CASSEGGTGELFF
NA	TRBJ1-2	TRBV7-9	TRBD1	TGTGCCAGCAGACGAGGACAGGGGGGTGGCTACACCTTC	CASRRGQGGGYTF
NA	TRBJ1-5	TRBV5-5	NA	TGTGCCAGCAGCCGAGAACCGGATCAGCCCCAGCATTTT	CASSREPDQPQHF
NA	TRBJ2-1	TRBV7-2	NA	TGTGCCAGCAGCGGACTGGCCTCCTACAATGAGCAGTTCTTC	CASSGLASYNEQFF
NA	TRBJ2-3	TRBV29-1	NA	TGCAGCGTTGAGCCGGCAGATACGCAGTATTTT	CSVEPADTQYF
once	TRBJ2-1	TRBV7-9	NA	TGTGCCAGCAGCTTAAGACAGCTTATGAATGAGCAGTTCTTC	CASSLRQLMNEQFF
NA	TRBJ2-1	TRBV12-5	NA	TGTGCTAGTGGCCTACAGGGCAATGAGCAGTTCTTC	CASGLQGNEQFF
NA	TRBJ2-5	TRBV5-4	TRBD2	TGTGCCAGCAGCTTGAGACTAGCGGGGTACCAAGAGACCCAGTACTTC	CASSLRLAGYQETQYF
NA	TRBJ2-3	TRBV6-5	TRBD2	TGTGCCAGCAGTGAACTAGCGGGAGCAGATACGCAGTATTTT	CASSELAGADTQYF
NA	TRBJ2-5	TRBV28	TRBD2	TGTGCCAGCAGTTTGTCAGCGGGAGTGCCGTACCAAGAGACCCAGTACTTC	CASSLSAGVPYQETQYF
NA	TRBJ2-7	TRBV5-1	NA	TGCGCCAGCAGCGAAGGCCGAGGGACACTTCACGAGCAGTACTTC	CASSEGRGTLHEQYF
NA	TRBJ1-5	TRBV6-1	TRBD1	TGTGCCAGCAGCCCAGGGGGCACGAGCAATCAGCCCCAGCATTTT	CASSPGGTSNQPQHF
NA	TRBJ1-2	TRBV18	NA	TGTGCCAGCTCACCACCGCGGGGGAACTATGGCTACACCTTC	CASSPPRGNYGYTF
NA	TRBJ2-7	TRBV6-5	TRBD2	TGTGCCAGCAGTTCCGCTCCTAGCGGGGCATACGAGCAGTACTTC	CASSSAPSGAYEQYF
NA	TRBJ2-1	TRBV7-6	NA	TGTGCCAGCAGCTTAGGCCCCTACGAGCAGTTCTTC	CASSLGPYEQFF
NA	TRBJ2-2	TRBV7-2	NA	TGTGCCAGCAGCTTGTTAGGGGGAGAGGGAACCGGGGAGCTGTTTTTT	CASSLLGGEGTGELFF
NA	TRBJ2-7	TRBV12-5	NA	TGTGCTAGTGGTTTGTTTTCTGCCTACGAGCAGTACTTC	CASGLFSAYEQYF
NA	TRBJ2-7	TRBV12-5	NA	TGTGCTAGTGGTTTGGTACCGGGAAGAAAGTCCCACGAGCAGTACTTC	CASGLVPGRKSHEQYF